This T cell receptor beta chain was obtained from a study of blood T cell repertoires in COVID-19. Produced via immunoSEQ multiplex PCR; TCRdb's table is partial and in-frame only. Of about 370,000 clones detected, about 90% appear once; the ten largest clones hold more than 9%. This clone is a singleton in its sample. Trimming took 4 bases from V and 1 from J; bases not matched to a gene: 4. This CDR3 contains 15 residues. Germline CDR1 is LGHDT and CDR2 is YNNKEL (reference sequence). The chain employs TRBV3-1 (or the pseudogene TRBV3-2) and TRBJ1-5; 7 bases are shared with TRBD1. The sequence was obtained from a woman aged 25 to 39 with COVID-19, enrolled during active disease. The sequenced sample consisted of peripheral blood. DNA of the CDR3: TGTGCCAGCAGCCCCATGACAGGGAGCAATCAGCCCCAGCATTTT. It is translated as CASSPMTGSNQPQHF.